This section outlines one TCR beta chain sequence together with its context. Its antigen is currently unknown. At a deep level, the assay was run. Generated by immunoSEQ multiplex PCR, the TCRdb table keeps only in-frame clones and is missing some. The sample lists some 2.1 million clones; roughly 95% were seen once. This sample is part of a study of shared clonotypes between healthy human individuals. The study's findings and limits: Relative to clonotypes present in all four donors, those not shared had lower generation probabilities.

The origin of this receptor is a man aged 18 to 35 in good health. Specimen: naive CD4+ T cells sorted from blood. Sample subset: CD45RA+ positively selected.

This CDR3 reads CASSIGEGNEQFF. Here the CDR3 DNA reads TGTGCCAGTAGTATTGGCGAGGGCAATGAGCAGTTCTTC. The rearrangement joins TRBV19 to TRBJ2-1, with D tentatively TRBD2 (5 bases). V was pared by 3 bases and J by 6 bases, with 9 bases between. Germline values: CDR1 LNHDA, CDR2 SQIVND (reference sequence). CDR3 size: 13 residues.